Listed here are 29 T cell receptor beta chains from one sample, sequenced in a study of immune characterization of retroperitoneal liposarcoma. One entry per CDR3 protein results from TCRdb running MiXCR on the PCR reads. The sample yields more than 9,000 distinct CDR3 sequences, about 25% seen once. Sequenced input: blood. Receptor source: a male donor with retroperitoneal liposarcoma.

This clonotype is categorized as medium-sized (0.01 to 0.1%). The V gene is TRBV6-4, the J gene TRBJ1-3, with D maybe TRBD1 (6 bases). This CDR3 has 16 residues. V was pared by 4 bases and J by 8 bases, with 21 bases between. CDR1 is MRHNA and CDR2 is SNTAGT in the germline V gene. CDR3 residues: CASSVVTGAQIDTIYF. In DNA, the CDR3 is TGTGCCAGCAGTGTTGTGACGGGGGCGCAGATAGACACCATATATTTT.

By frequency in the sample, this clonotype is medium-sized. The chain uses TRBV27 and TRBJ2-3, with 9 positions matching TRBD1. This CDR3 region has 16 residues. V lost 6 bases, J lost 6 bases, and 13 bases stayed unmatched. CDR1 MNHEY and CDR2 SMNVEV come from the germline V gene (reference sequence). CDR3 nucleotides: TGTGCCAGCAGATTTACACCGGGACAGGGAGGCGATACGCAGTATTTT. It translates to CASRFTPGQGGDTQYF.

V usage is TRBV27 and J usage is TRBJ2-4; D perhaps matches TRBD2 (7 bases). CDR1 and CDR2 (germline): MNHEY, SMNVEV (reference sequence). V was pared by 3 bases and J by 5 bases, with 8 bases between. This CDR3 spans 13 amino acids. CDR3 nucleotide sequence: TGTGCCAGCAGTTTGGGGGGGCAAAACATTCAGTACTTC. It translates to CASSLGGQNIQYF.

V usage is TRBV11-1 and J usage is TRBJ2-2, with D perhaps TRBD2 (7 bases). V was shortened by 7 bases and J by 5 bases, with 20 bases between the two germline ends. The V gene's germline CDR1 is SGHAT and CDR2 FQDESV (reference sequence). The CDR3 loop spans 16 amino acids. Here the CDR3 DNA reads TGTGCCAGCACCCCCGAGGGGGGGGCGGGTACCGGGGAGCTGTTTTTT. Its translation is CASTPEGGAGTGELFF.

The chain has TRBV7-2 and TRBJ2-7, with TRBD1 matching 10 bases. J lost 5 bases, V lost 4 bases, and 2 bases had no gene match. CDR1 is SGHTA and CDR2 is FQGNSA in the germline V gene. This CDR3 comprises 13 residues. This chain's CDR3 is CASSSGTGDEQYF. The CDR3 nucleotides are TGTGCCAGCAGCTCTGGGACAGGGGACGAGCAGTACTTC.

This clonotype ranks as medium-sized. The V and J genes are TRBV6-1 and TRBJ1-2, with a tentative D call TRBD1 (5 bases). Germline loops: CDR1 MNHNS, CDR2 SASEGT. CDR3 length: 14 residues. V lost 6 bases and J lost 4, with 15 bases in between. For the CDR3, the DNA is TGTGCCAGCAGCCAGAGCAGCGACAGCTATGGCTACACCTTC. Protein sequence: CASSQSSDSYGYTF.

This clonotype qualifies as medium-sized. This chain joins TRBV6-1 and TRBJ2-5; D may be TRBD1 (7 bases). Germline CDR1 and CDR2: MNHNS and SASEGT. The length of the CDR3 is 16 residues. The ends were cut back, 1 base at V and 2 bases at J, with 14 bases in the middle. CDR3 residues: CASSEGAGGFQETQYF. CDR3 DNA: TGTGCCAGCAGTGAAGGGGCAGGGGGGTTTCAAGAGACCCAGTACTTC.

By share, this clonotype ranks as medium-sized. V is TRBV6-1 and J is TRBJ1-2; no firm D call. Per germline, CDR1 MNHNS and CDR2 SASEGT. The ends were cut back, 2 bases at V and 2 bases at J, with 6 bases in the middle. The CDR3 length is 13 residues. CDR3 nucleotides: TGTGCCAGCAGTGAACGACGGAACTATGGCTACACCTTC. Translation gives CASSERRNYGYTF.

The chain recombines TRBV19 with TRBJ2-5; D gene uncertain. Trimming stripped 5 bases from V and 1 base from J, with 5 bases between. Looked up from germline, CDR1 is LNHDA and CDR2 is SQIVND (reference sequence). The CDR3 is 12 residues long. The CDR3 nucleotides are TGTGCCAGTAGTGCTCTCCAAGAGACCCAGTACTTC. It is translated as CASSALQETQYF.

There are many counts of this clonotype. The chain recombines TRBV10-2 with TRBJ2-1; the D call may be TRBD1 or TRBD2 (6 bases each). The CDR3 loop spans 13 amino acids. The V and J ends lost 0 bases and 8 bases respectively, with 8 bases between them. Germline CDR1 reads WSHSY; CDR2 reads SAAADI. The CDR3 protein is CASSESRGDEQFF. CDR3 nucleotide sequence: TGCGCCAGCAGTGAGTCGAGGGGGGATGAGCAGTTCTTC.

The rearrangement links TRBV7-2 to TRBJ2-1, with 7 bases identical to TRBD2. The CDR3 totals 15 residues. V trimming: 5 bases; J trimming: 7 bases; junction bases outside the gene matches: 11. Germline CDR1 and CDR2: SGHTA and FQGNSA. This CDR3 reads CASSPHGGGVNEQFF. For the CDR3, the DNA is TGTGCCAGCAGCCCCCATGGGGGGGGGGTTAATGAGCAGTTCTTC.

This chain joins TRBV7-2 and TRBJ2-1; D gene unclear. Looked up from germline, CDR1 is SGHTA and CDR2 is FQGNSA. V gave up 1 base and J gave up 10 bases, with 8 bases separating them. The CDR3 has 12 residues. CDR3 bases: TGTGCCAGCAGCTTAGGATATTACGAGCAGTTCTTC. This encodes CASSLGYYEQFF.

This rearrangement joins TRBV12-3 or TRBV12-4 to TRBJ2-1; 11 bases align to TRBD2. The junction had 8 bases not matched to a gene; V was cut back by 4 bases and J by 6 bases. The CDR3 totals 16 residues. Written as DNA, the CDR3 is TGTGCCAGCAGTTCCCTAGCGGGAGGCACCATCAATGAGCAGTTCTTC. It codes for CASSSLAGGTINEQFF.

The chain uses TRBV11-3 and TRBJ2-1; 10 bases fit TRBD2. The germline CDR1 and CDR2 sequences are SGHNT and YENEEA. The CDR3 sequence is 17 residues long. Trimming cost V 2 bases and J 13 bases; bases outside gene matches: 17. The CDR3 loop reads CASSLSRLAGAGETQFF. Here the CDR3 DNA reads TGTGCCAGCAGCTTATCTCGTCTAGCGGGAGCGGGAGAGACCCAGTTCTTC.

This clonotype showed up just a few times. This chain uses TRBV6-5 with TRBJ2-7; 11 nucleotides match TRBD2. Germline assignment: CDR1 MNHEY and CDR2 SVGAGI. The CDR3 length is 15 residues. V lost 0 bases, J lost 5 bases, and 3 bases stayed unmatched. CDR3 in DNA: TGTGCCAGCAGTTACTCTAGCGGGGGGGCTCACGAGCAGTACTTC. Translating it yields CASSYSSGGAHEQYF.

This clonotype appeared many times. The J gene is TRBJ2-3, the V gene TRBV6-6; a weak D match, TRBD1 (5 bases). Germline V gene data show CDR1 as MNHNY and CDR2 as SVGAGI (reference sequence). CDR3 size: 13 residues. V was pared by 6 bases and J by 1 base, with 8 bases between. The CDR3 DNA is TGTGCCAGCAGCCAACAGGGCACAGATACGCAGTATTTT. Protein sequence: CASSQQGTDTQYF.

The table lists this clonotype with a few counts. Here the CDR3 reads CASSPLVGGRETQYF. The CDR3 DNA reads as TGTGCCAGCAGCCCTCTGGTGGGGGGCCGTGAGACCCAGTACTTC. V is TRBV7-2 and J is TRBJ2-5; D tentatively reads TRBD1 or TRBD2 (6 bases each). V was pared by 5 bases and J by 5 bases, with 18 bases between. Germline-derived CDR1 and CDR2 are SGHTA and FQGNSA. The CDR3 runs 15 residues.

This clonotype counts as medium-sized. This CDR3 is CASSEIVGALAKNIQYF. Here the CDR3 DNA reads TGTGCCAGCAGTGAGATAGTGGGGGCACTAGCCAAAAACATTCAGTACTTC. The V call is TRBV6-1, the J call TRBJ2-4; D possibly corresponds to TRBD1 (6 bases). The CDR3 is 17 residues long. Germline CDR1 MNHNS, CDR2 SASEGT. The germline V and J ends were trimmed by 3 bases and 0 bases, with 15 bases remaining between them.

This clonotype was observed a few times. A much bigger clone sits one base away, suggesting this may be a read error. The chain employs TRBV6-1 and TRBJ2-1; 8 bases map to TRBD1. V gave up 7 bases and J gave up 13 bases; unmatched junction bases: 18. The CDR3 loop spans 15 amino acids. Germline V lookup: CDR1 MNHNS, CDR2 SASEGT. CDR3 amino acids: CASKRQGRLEETQFF. CDR3 nucleotides: TGTGCCAGCAAACGACAGGGGAGGTTGGAAGAGACCCAGTTCTTC.

This clonotype is categorized as medium-sized. CDR3 protein: CASRSPAPVREQYF. Written as DNA, the CDR3 is TGTGCCAGCAGATCGCCCGCCCCCGTGAGGGAGCAGTACTTC. J is TRBJ2-1 and V is TRBV6-1; no firm D call. With the DNA end fitting TRBJ2-7 better, the J assignment may be wrong. The germline V gene encodes CDR1 MNHNS and CDR2 SASEGT. The CDR3 sequence is 14 residues long.

This chain joins TRBV5-1 and TRBJ2-2, with D possibly being TRBD2 (6 bases). Trimming took off 7 bases at V and 0 bases at J, with 13 bases between the two ends. The germline V gene has CDR1 SGHRS and CDR2 YFSETQ. The CDR3 covers 15 residues. The CDR3 loop reads CASHRERPNTGELFF. CDR3 nucleotide sequence: TGCGCCAGCCACCGGGAGAGGCCGAACACCGGGGAGCTGTTTTTT.

The V call is TRBV6-1, the J call TRBJ1-1; D unresolved. Trimming left V 3 bases short and J 1 base short, with 15 bases between. CDR3 length equals 16 residues. From germline, CDR1 is MNHNS and CDR2 SASEGT. CDR3 amino acids: CASSDGFIHQNTEAFF. In DNA, the CDR3 is TGTGCCAGCAGTGACGGCTTTATACACCAGAACACTGAAGCTTTCTTT.

This clonotype was seen only a few times. The rearrangement joins TRBV4-1 to TRBJ2-1; possibly TRBD1 or TRBD2 for D (5 bases each). The assigned J gene may be wrong: the sequence end matches TRBJ2-7 better. Germline values: CDR1 MGHRA, CDR2 YSYEKL. The CDR3 extends over 15 amino acids. The CDR3 DNA is TGCGCCAGCAGCCAAGTAGAGGGGTTGGGGTACGAGCAGTACGTC. Its protein product is CASSQVEGLGYEQYV.

A single count supports this clonotype. The V and J genes are TRBV11-1 and TRBJ2-5; D remains ambiguous. The end of the DNA aligns better with TRBJ2-7, so the J call may be wrong. This CDR3 is built from 13 residues. Germline V gene data show CDR1 as SGHAT and CDR2 as FQDESV (reference sequence). As DNA, the CDR3 is TGTGCCAGCAGCTCGGACGGCTCCTACGAGCAGTACTTC. It is translated as CASSSDGSYEQYF.

The CDR3 DNA is TGTGCCAGCAGTTTCGCAAGAGGGACAGGGATCACAGATACGCAGTATTTT. Amino acid sequence: CASSFARGTGITDTQYF. V usage is TRBV12-3 or TRBV12-4 and J usage is TRBJ2-3, with 9 bases matching TRBD1. J lost 2 bases, V lost 3 bases, and 9 bases had no gene match. The CDR3 has 17 amino acids.

A remark on this clonotype: This clone may be a read error of a much larger clone one base away. The rearrangement joins TRBV27 to TRBJ2-1, with 10 bases identical to TRBD1. From germline, CDR1 is MNHEY and CDR2 SMNVEV (reference sequence). CDR3 length: 15 amino acids. The CDR3 region is CASRPGQGDWETQHF. The DNA of the CDR3 is TGTGCCAGCAGACCCGGACAGGGGGACTGGGAGACCCAGCACTTC.

The chain is built from TRBV7-8 and TRBJ2-5; no clear D. Trimming pared 5 bases from V and 11 bases from J, leaving 27 bases between. This CDR3 is built from 16 residues. Germline lookup yields CDR1 SGHVS and CDR2 FQNEAQ. In nucleotides, the CDR3 is TGTGCCAGCAGCCCACTCAACAGACCTAAGCTCGATGAGCAGTACTTC. Translating gives CASSPLNRPKLDEQYF.

The V and J genes are TRBV6-5 and TRBJ2-6; D uncertain. In germline, CDR1 is MNHEY, CDR2 SVGAGI. V was trimmed by 2 bases and J by 4 bases, leaving 9 bases between them. The CDR3 is 15 amino acids. This CDR3 is CASSYGPAGANVLTF. In DNA form, the CDR3 reads TGTGCCAGCAGTTACGGACCGGCGGGGGCCAACGTCCTGACTTTC.

This clonotype was seen a handful of times. The J gene is TRBJ2-5, the V gene TRBV6-1; D uncertain. The end of the DNA fits TRBJ2-7 better, so the J call may be wrong. The CDR3 has 15 residues. Germline CDR1 MNHNS, CDR2 SASEGT. CDR3: CASSEGSAHYYEQYF. The CDR3 DNA reads as TGTGCCAGCAGTGAAGGCAGTGCCCACTACTACGAGCAGTACTTC.